This TCR beta chain was identified in a study of naive and memory T cell subsets. This clonotype was counted a single time. The antigen is unknown. Regarding the study as a whole: Potentially, T cell activation and differentiation skew this RNA-based measurement.

Amplification of ligated cDNA took four PCR rounds with SP2 and nested alpha and beta constant primers. For blood and skin samples, reverse transcription used TCR alpha and beta constant primers. TCRdb reprocessed the 5' RACE reads with MiXCR, giving one entry per CDR3 protein. The sample shows about 59,000 distinct CDR3 sequences, 7% to 8% of them seen only once. Germline V gives CDR1 SGDLS, CDR2 YYNGEE. The V gene end was trimmed by 0 bases and the J gene end by 8 bases; junction bases not matched to a gene: 9. This CDR3 has 16 residues. An oligonucleotide containing a UMI was ligated to the 3' end of TCR cDNA. RNA was extracted from 2 to 2.5 ml of whole blood of healthy adults. Unsorted total RNA, roughly 1 to 1,100 ng, was DNase treated before reverse transcription.

This chain joins TRBV9 and TRBJ2-1, with 9 bases lining up with TRBD2. This TCR derives from a female donor in good health. CDR3 in DNA: TGTGCCAGCAGCGTAGATAATAGCGGGGGTTGGGATGAGCAGTTCTTC. Its protein is CASSVDNSGGWDEQFF.